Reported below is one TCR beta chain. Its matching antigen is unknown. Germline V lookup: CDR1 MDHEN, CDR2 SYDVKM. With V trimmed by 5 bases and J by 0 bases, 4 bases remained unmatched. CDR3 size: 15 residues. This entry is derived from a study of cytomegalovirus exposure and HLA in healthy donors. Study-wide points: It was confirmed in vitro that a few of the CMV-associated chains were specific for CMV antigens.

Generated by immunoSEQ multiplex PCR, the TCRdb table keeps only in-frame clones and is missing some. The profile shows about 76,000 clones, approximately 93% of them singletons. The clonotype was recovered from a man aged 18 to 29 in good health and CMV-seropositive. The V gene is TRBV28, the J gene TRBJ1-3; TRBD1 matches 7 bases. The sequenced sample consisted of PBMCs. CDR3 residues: CASSAGDSSGNTIYF. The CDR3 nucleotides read TGTGCCAGCAGTGCAGGGGACAGCTCTGGAAACACCATATATTTT.